This passage covers 10 T cell receptor beta chains from one sample sequenced in a study of T cell responses to AZD1222 COVID-19 vaccine. Clones were sequenced by immunoSEQ multiplex PCR, and TCRdb holds only the in-frame ones, with some missing. The data contain approximately 150,000 clones, about 86% of them singletons. Sequenced here: peripheral blood, sampled 28 days after the second AZD1222 dose. These receptors were taken from an adult who received the AZD1222 COVID-19 vaccine.

CDR3 nucleotides: TGTGCCAGCAGCTTCGGGACAGGGAATTCACCCCTCCACTTT. Translation: CASSFGTGNSPLHF. The rearrangement joins TRBV5-8 to TRBJ1-6; 9 bases map to TRBD1. CDR1 and CDR2 (germline): SGHTS, YDEGEE. The junction had 1 base not matched to a gene; V was cut back by 2 bases and J by 7 bases. The CDR3 has 14 amino acids. Together with reference TRBV5-8 and TRBJ1-6, the CDR3 gives the full variable domain: EAGVTQSPTHLIKTRGQQATLRCSPISGHTSVYWYQQALGLGLQFLLWYDEGEERNRGNFPPRFSGRQFPNYSSELNVNALELEDSALYLCASSFGTGNSPLHFGNGTRLTVT.

This sequence joins TRBV6-5 and TRBJ1-5; the D gene is possibly TRBD1 (6 bases). The V end was cut by 6 bases, the J end by 6 bases, with 12 bases between. Germline V CDR1 and CDR2: MNHEY, SVGAGI. The CDR3 runs to 13 residues. This CDR3 reads CASRAGGVQPQHF. For the CDR3, the DNA is TGTGCCAGCAGGGCTGGGGGCGTTCAGCCCCAGCATTTT.

This clone was counted a few times. Other DNA sequences in the sample encode the same CDR3. The chain combines TRBV2 with TRBJ1-1; 9 nucleotides agree with TRBD1. V lost 5 bases, J lost 2 bases, and 3 bases stayed unmatched. Germline CDR1 SNHLY, CDR2 FYNNEI. This CDR3 has 14 amino acids. CDR3 bases: TGTGCCAGCAGTAAGGGACAGGGAAACACTGAAGCTTTCTTT. Encoded protein: CASSKGQGNTEAFF.

The chain employs TRBV7-9 and TRBJ2-2; 7 bases are a match to TRBD2. The CDR3 length is 16 residues. Germline CDR1 is SEHNR and CDR2 is FQNEAQ (reference sequence). The V segment lost 5 bases and the J segment 0 bases; nucleotides outside the gene matches: 6. CDR3 residues: CASSRQLAANTGELFF. The CDR3 nucleotides are TGTGCCAGCAGCCGTCAGCTAGCGGCGAACACCGGGGAGCTGTTTTTT. Supplemented by reference TRBV7-9 and TRBJ2-2, the full variable domain reads DTGVSQNPRHKITKRGQNVTFRCDPISEHNRLYWYRQTLGQGPEFLTYFQNEAQLEKSRLLSDRFSAERPKGSFSTLEIQRTEQGDSAMYLCASSRQLAANTGELFFGEGSRLTVL.

The chain joins TRBV7-8 to TRBJ2-1; a possible D gene is TRBD1 (6 bases). This CDR3 is built from 16 residues. Trimming left V 1 base short and J 0 bases short, with 10 bases between. CDR1 is SGHVS, CDR2 FQNEAQ, per germline. CDR3 amino acids: CASSLGADSSYNEQFF. The CDR3 nucleotides are TGTGCCAGCAGCTTAGGGGCGGACAGCTCCTACAATGAGCAGTTCTTC.

The chain has TRBV2 and TRBJ1-2, with TRBD1 identical over 11 bases. In germline, CDR1 is SNHLY, CDR2 FYNNEI. Losses at the gene ends were 4 bases for V and 3 bases for J; bases not matched to a gene: 10. This CDR3 is built from 17 residues. The CDR3 here is CASSGKGQGAGYYGYTF. CDR3 sequence (DNA): TGTGCCAGCAGTGGGAAAGGACAGGGGGCGGGGTACTATGGCTACACCTTC.

The V call is TRBV30, the J call TRBJ1-5; D is ambiguous. The CDR3 runs to 14 residues. Looked up from germline, CDR1 is GTSNPN and CDR2 is SVGIG (reference sequence). V dropped 3 bases and J dropped 0 bases, with 9 bases sitting between them. CDR3 sequence: CAWSRDFSNQPQHF. Written as DNA, the CDR3 is TGTGCCTGGAGCCGGGATTTTAGCAATCAGCCCCAGCATTTT.

The V and J genes are TRBV7-9 and TRBJ2-2; 7 nucleotides agree with TRBD1. With V trimmed by 5 bases and J by 7 bases, 7 bases remained unmatched. Germline CDR1 is SEHNR and CDR2 is FQNEAQ (reference sequence). The CDR3 has 14 amino acids. The DNA of the CDR3 is TGTGCCAGCAGCCGGGACAGCCTCGACGGGGAGCTGTTTTTT. Amino acid sequence: CASSRDSLDGELFF.

This clone was seen only once. This chain uses TRBV7-9 with TRBJ1-1; 8 bases match TRBD1. Trimming at V came to 4 bases and at J to 4 bases, leaving 8 bases not matched to a gene. CDR1 SEHNR and CDR2 FQNEAQ come from the germline V gene (reference sequence). This CDR3 has 15 residues. The CDR3 spells CASSSQGAPSTEAFF. CDR3 bases: TGTGCCAGCAGCTCTCAGGGGGCGCCAAGCACTGAAGCTTTCTTT.

This rearrangement joins TRBV11-3 to TRBJ2-7; a possible D gene is TRBD1 (6 bases). This CDR3 is built from 12 residues. CDR1 and CDR2 from the germline V gene are SGHNT and YENEEA. Trimming took off 3 bases at V and 5 bases at J, with 8 bases between the two ends. CDR3 sequence (DNA): TGTGCCAGCAGCTTCACAGGGAACGAGCAGTACTTC. Encoded protein: CASSFTGNEQYF. The entire variable domain, with the rest obtained from reference TRBV11-3 and TRBJ2-7, is as follows: EAGVVQSPRYKIIEKKQPVAFWCNPISGHNTLYWYLQNLGQGPELLIRYENEEAVDDSQLPKDRFSAERLKGVDSTLKIQPAELGDSAVYLCASSFTGNEQYFGPGTRLTVT.